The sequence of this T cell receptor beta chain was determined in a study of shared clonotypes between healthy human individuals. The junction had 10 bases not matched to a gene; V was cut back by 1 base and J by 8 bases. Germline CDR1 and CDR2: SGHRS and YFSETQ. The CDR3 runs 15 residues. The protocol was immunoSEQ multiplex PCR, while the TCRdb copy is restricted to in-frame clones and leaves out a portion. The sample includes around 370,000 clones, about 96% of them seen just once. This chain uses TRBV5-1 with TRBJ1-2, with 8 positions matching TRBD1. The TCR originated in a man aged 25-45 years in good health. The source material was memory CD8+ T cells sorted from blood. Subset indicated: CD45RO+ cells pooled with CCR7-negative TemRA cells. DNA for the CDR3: TGCGCCAGCAGCTTGAGTCAGGGGGCAGCGGGAGGCTACACCTTC. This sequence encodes CASSLSQGAAGGYTF.